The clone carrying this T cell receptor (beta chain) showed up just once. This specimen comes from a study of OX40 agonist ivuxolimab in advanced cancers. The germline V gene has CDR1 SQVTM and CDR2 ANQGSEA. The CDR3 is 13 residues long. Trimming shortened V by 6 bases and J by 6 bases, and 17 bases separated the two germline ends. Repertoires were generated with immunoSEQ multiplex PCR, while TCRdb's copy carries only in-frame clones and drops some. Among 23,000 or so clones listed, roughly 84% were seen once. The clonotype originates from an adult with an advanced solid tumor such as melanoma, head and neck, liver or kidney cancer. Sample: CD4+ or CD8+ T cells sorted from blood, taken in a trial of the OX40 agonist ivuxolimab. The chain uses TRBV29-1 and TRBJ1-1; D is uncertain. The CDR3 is CSVWRASNPEAFF. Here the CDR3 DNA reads TGCAGCGTGTGGAGGGCCTCTAATCCTGAAGCTTTCTTT.